This is a list of T cell receptor beta chains from one sample in a study of metastatic and nonmetastatic thyroid tumors. TCRdb re-processed the PCR reads through MiXCR. The sample gives about 25,000 clones, 20% to 25% of which show up once; approximately 13% is in the top ten. Source material: blood. The receptors were sampled from a male donor with papillary thyroid cancer or a benign thyroid nodule (not recorded which). Some clones in this sample may be carry-over from other donors' samples. CDR3s include the opening cysteine and the closing phenylalanine or tryptophan. The D gene is left open where the match is weak. Clone size, where shown, is once, few, many, or a class for clones that have expanded.

CDR3 protein	CDR3 DNA	V gene	clone size	J gene	D gene
CASSSGTGHTGELFF	TGTGCCAGCAGCTCCGGGACAGGCCACACCGGGGAGCTGTTTTTT	TRBV12-3/TRBV12-4	few	TRBJ2-2	TRBD1
CASSQLLGAQETQYF	TGTGCCAGCAGCCAATTATTAGGCGCCCAAGAGACCCAGTACTTC	TRBV16	many	TRBJ2-5	.
CASVSPPLLTVVELFF	TGTGCTAGTGTTTCCCCCCCCCTGTTGACGGTCGTGGAGCTGTTTTTT	TRBV12-5	few	TRBJ2-2	.
CASSPRLAGGVYNEQFF	TGCGCCAGCAGCCCGCGACTAGCGGGGGGGGTCTACAATGAGCAGTTCTTC	TRBV5-1	few	TRBJ2-1	TRBD2
CASSHAVGNTEAFF	TGCGCCAGCAGCCACGCTGTGGGGAACACTGAAGCTTTCTTT	TRBV4-1	medium-sized	TRBJ1-1	.
CASRRPFGGSPLHF	TGTGCCAGCAGGCGGCCCTTTGGTGGTTCACCCCTCCACTTT	TRBV2	few	TRBJ1-6	.
CSARAPPANTEAFF	TGCAGTGCTAGAGCCCCACCCGCGAACACTGAAGCTTTCTTT	TRBV20-1	medium-sized	TRBJ1-1	.
CASSFGQGPTDTQYF	TGTGCCAGCAGCTTCGGACAGGGCCCCACAGATACGCAGTATTTT	TRBV5-4	many	TRBJ2-3	TRBD1
CASSQGTSGGAETQYF	TGTGCCAGCAGCCAAGGGACTAGCGGGGGGGCGGAGACCCAGTACTTC	TRBV6-1	few	TRBJ2-5	TRBD2
CASSLWAGVSTDTQYF	TGTGCCAGCAGCTTATGGGCGGGAGTTAGCACAGATACGCAGTATTTT	TRBV9	.	TRBJ2-3	TRBD2
CASSQVARPAKNIQYF	TGCGCCAGCAGCCAAGTGGCCCGTCCAGCCAAAAACATTCAGTACTTC	TRBV4-3	many	TRBJ2-4	.
CASNGQGNTEAFF	TGTGCCAGCAACGGACAGGGGAACACTGAAGCTTTCTTT	TRBV7-9	few	TRBJ1-1	TRBD1
CASSLNWYEQYF	TGTGCCAGCAGCTTGAATTGGTACGAGCAGTACTTC	TRBV11-1	many	TRBJ2-7	.
CASSVGTGFTEQYF	TGTGCCAGCAGCGTAGGGACAGGATTTACCGAGCAGTACTTC	TRBV9	many	TRBJ2-7	TRBD1
CASSSGELFF	TGTGCCAGCAGTTCCGGGGAGCTGTTTTTT	TRBV25-1	.	TRBJ2-2	.
CASSFLSSGYEQYF	TGTGCCAGCAGTTTCTTATCATCTGGCTACGAGCAGTACTTC	TRBV27	few	TRBJ2-7	.
CASSLFGDSQETQYF	TGTGCCAGCAGTTTATTTGGGGACAGCCAAGAGACCCAGTACTTC	TRBV28	.	TRBJ2-5	TRBD1
CASSPQGSRTSTDTQYF	TGTGCCAGCAGCCCCCAGGGTAGCAGGACGAGCACAGATACGCAGTATTTT	TRBV13	many	TRBJ2-3	.
CASSLQGAASGNTIYF	TGTGCCAGCTCACTCCAGGGGGCGGCCTCTGGAAACACCATATATTTT	TRBV18	many	TRBJ1-3	TRBD1
CAGSLAREGRGNIQYF	TGTGCCGGCAGCTTAGCGCGGGAGGGCCGGGGAAACATTCAGTACTTC	TRBV7-9	few	TRBJ2-4	TRBD2
CASSQARGAVGGYTF	TGTGCCAGCAGCCAAGCCCGGGGGGCGGTTGGCGGCTACACCTTC	TRBV7-9	many	TRBJ1-2	.
CASQNSANTGELFF	TGCGCCAGCCAGAACAGCGCGAACACCGGGGAGCTGTTTTTT	TRBV5-1	many	TRBJ2-2	.